Listed here is a single T cell receptor beta chain. Original processing notes: Scientists estimated how many nucleated cells there were by amplifying reference gene primers. Repertoires were generated with immunoSEQ multiplex PCR, while TCRdb's copy carries only in-frame clones and drops some. From that table come the V and J calls and clone size; the DNA was used to work out D and trimming. The sample has roughly 150,000 clones, 88% seen once. This record comes from a study of blood T cell repertoires in COVID-19. Study-level background: Acute and convalescent COVID-19 samples came from the United States, Italy and Spain. Sources were T cells, B-cell-depleted T cells, or PBMCs; the material itself was cDNA or gDNA.

CDR1 and CDR2 from the germline V gene are MNHEY and SMNVEV (reference sequence). This CDR3 has 14 amino acids. Trimming cost V 6 bases and J 13 bases; bases outside gene matches: 12. The material sequenced was peripheral blood. The sequence was obtained from a human donor in a cohort sampled during active COVID-19. This rearrangement joins TRBV27 to TRBJ1-6; 7 bases are shared with TRBD1. The CDR3 DNA is TGTGCCAGCAGATACTCCAGGGGGTTGAGCCCCCTCCACTTT. Protein sequence: CASRYSRGLSPLHF.